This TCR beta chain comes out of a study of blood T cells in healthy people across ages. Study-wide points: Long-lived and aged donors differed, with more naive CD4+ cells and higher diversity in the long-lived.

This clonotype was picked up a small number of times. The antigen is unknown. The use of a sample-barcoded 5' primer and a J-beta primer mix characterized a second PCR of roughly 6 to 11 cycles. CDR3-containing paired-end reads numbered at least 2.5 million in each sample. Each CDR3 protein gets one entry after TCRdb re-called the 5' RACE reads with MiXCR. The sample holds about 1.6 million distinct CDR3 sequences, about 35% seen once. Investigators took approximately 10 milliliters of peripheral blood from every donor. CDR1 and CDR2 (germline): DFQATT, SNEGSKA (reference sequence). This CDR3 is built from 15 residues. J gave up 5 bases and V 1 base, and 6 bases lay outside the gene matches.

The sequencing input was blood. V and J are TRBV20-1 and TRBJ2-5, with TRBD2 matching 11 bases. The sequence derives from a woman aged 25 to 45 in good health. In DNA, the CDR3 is TGCAGTGCTAGAGTAGCGGGAGGGCCGTCGGAGACCCAGTACTTC. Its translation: CSARVAGGPSETQYF.